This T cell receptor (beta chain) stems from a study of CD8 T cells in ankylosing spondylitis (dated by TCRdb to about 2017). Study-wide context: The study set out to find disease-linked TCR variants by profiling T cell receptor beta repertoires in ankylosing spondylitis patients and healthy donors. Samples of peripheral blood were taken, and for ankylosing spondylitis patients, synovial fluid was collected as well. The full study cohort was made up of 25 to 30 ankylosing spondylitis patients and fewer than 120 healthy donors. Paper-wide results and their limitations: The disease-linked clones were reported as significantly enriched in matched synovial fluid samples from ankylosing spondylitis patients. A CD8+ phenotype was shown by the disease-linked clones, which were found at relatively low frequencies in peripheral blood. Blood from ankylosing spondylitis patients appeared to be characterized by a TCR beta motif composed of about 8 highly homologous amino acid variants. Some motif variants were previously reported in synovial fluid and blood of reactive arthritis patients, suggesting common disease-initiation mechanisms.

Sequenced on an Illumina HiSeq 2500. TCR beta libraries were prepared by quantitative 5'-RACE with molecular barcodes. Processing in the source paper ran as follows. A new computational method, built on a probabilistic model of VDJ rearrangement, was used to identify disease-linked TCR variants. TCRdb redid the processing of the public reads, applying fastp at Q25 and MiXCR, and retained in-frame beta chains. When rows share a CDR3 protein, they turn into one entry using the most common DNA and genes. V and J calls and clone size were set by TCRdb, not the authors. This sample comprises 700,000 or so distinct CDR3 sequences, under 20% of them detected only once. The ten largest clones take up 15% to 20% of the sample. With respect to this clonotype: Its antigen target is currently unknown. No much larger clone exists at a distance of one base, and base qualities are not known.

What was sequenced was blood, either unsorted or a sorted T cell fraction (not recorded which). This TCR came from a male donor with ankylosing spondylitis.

The nucleotides are TGTGCCAGCAGTTCGGGACTAGCGCCAGAGACCCAGTACTTC. This encodes CASSSGLAPETQYF. This receptor chain uses TRBV12-3 or TRBV12-4 and TRBJ2-5; the junction holds 10 bases that match TRBD2. Trimming takes 4 bases off V and 4 bases off J; junction bases not matched to a gene: 3. From the cysteine through the phenylalanine, the CDR3 covers 14 amino acids. Of all the DNA, just the CDR3 is kept, 42 bases in frame from base 1.